The source of this T cell receptor beta chain is a study of hypomethylating agent response in myelodysplastic syndrome. Study overall: Of patients, 8 of 11 got azacitidine and 3 of 11 decitabine.

Between the trimmed V and J ends, which lost 10 bases and 2 bases, there was a span of 15 bases. CDR1 MNHEY and CDR2 SVGAGI come from the germline V gene. This CDR3 is built from 13 residues. As originally analysed: VDJdb flagged roughly 1.6% of approximately 150,000 unique clonotypes as previously reported viral-epitope-specific. Method: immunoSEQ multiplex PCR; TCRdb's copy keeps in-frame clones and lacks some. That table furnishes V, J and clone size, whereas the DNA furnished D and trimming. Of some 4,600 clones in the sample, over 75% were seen once. Details on this clone: Its antigen is currently unknown.

Broader study findings: Novel MDS antigen recognition by shared GLIPH2 clusters is possible but unvalidated. Responders gained more novel clonotypes; non-responders had more contracted clonotypes after treatment.

This receptor was identified in a human donor with myelodysplastic syndrome. The chain joins TRBV6-5 to TRBJ2-7; either TRBD1 or TRBD2 may fit D (5 bases each). The sample consisted of bone marrow, taken before or after starting hypomethylating agent treatment for myelodysplastic syndrome (not recorded which). The CDR3 region is CAISRDRAYEQYF. The DNA for the CDR3 is TGTGCCATCTCTCGGGACCGCGCCTACGAGCAGTACTTC.